This T cell receptor beta chain was recovered during a study of blood T cells in healthy people across ages. CDR3 length: 17 amino acids. Germline CDR1 reads SGHTA; CDR2 reads FQGNSA. V was trimmed by 4 bases and J by 5 bases, leaving 21 bases between them. It was with a sample-barcoded 5' primer and a J-beta primer mix that a second PCR of about 6 to 12 cycles was run. The authors tagged each cDNA molecule using a template-switch adaptor with 12 random nucleotides. MiXCR, run by TCRdb on the 5' RACE reads, gives a single entry per CDR3 protein. The sample has 1.5 million or so distinct CDR3 sequences; roughly 40% are singletons.

The sample consisted of blood. This clonotype was sampled from a woman aged 18-29 years in good health. J is TRBJ2-1 and V is TRBV7-2, with a tentative D call TRBD2 (6 bases). CDR3 residues: CASSSRLEGRRNNEQFF. The CDR3 DNA is TGTGCCAGCAGCTCCCGGCTGGAGGGACGCCGCAACAATGAGCAGTTCTTC.